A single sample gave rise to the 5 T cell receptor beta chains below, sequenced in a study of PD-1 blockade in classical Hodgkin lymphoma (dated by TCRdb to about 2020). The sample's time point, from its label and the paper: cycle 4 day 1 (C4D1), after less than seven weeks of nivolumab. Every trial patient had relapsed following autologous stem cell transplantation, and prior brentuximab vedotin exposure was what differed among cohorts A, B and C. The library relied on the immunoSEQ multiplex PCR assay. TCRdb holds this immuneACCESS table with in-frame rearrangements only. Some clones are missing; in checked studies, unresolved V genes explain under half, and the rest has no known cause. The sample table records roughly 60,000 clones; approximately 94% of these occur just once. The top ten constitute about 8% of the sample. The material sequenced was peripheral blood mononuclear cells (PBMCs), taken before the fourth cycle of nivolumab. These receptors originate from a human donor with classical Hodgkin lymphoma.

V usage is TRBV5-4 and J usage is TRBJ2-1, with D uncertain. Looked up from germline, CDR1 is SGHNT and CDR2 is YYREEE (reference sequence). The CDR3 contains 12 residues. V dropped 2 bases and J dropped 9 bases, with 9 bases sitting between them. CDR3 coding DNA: TGTGCCAGCAGCTTTGGTCAGGTTGAGCAGTTCTTC. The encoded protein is CASSFGQVEQFF.

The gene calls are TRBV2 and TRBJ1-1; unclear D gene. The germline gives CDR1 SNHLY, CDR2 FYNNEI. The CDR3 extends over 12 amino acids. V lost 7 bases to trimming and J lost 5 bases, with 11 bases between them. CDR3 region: CASMIVGTEAFF. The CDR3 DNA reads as TGTGCCAGCATGATCGTAGGGACTGAAGCTTTCTTT. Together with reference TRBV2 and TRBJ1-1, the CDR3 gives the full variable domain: EPEVTQTPSHQVTQMGQEVILRCVPISNHLYFYWYRQILGQKVEFLVSFYNNEISEKSEIFDDQFSVERPDGSNFTLKIRSTKLEDSAMYFCASMIVGTEAFFGQGTRLTVV.

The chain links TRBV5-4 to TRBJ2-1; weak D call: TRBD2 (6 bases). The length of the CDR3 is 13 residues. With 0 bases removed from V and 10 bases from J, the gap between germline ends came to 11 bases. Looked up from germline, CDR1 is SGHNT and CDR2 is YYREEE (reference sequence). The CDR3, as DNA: TGTGCCAGCAGCTTGGCACGGGACTTAGAGCAGTTCTTC. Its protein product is CASSLARDLEQFF. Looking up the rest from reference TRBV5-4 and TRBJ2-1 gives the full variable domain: ETGVTQSPTHLIKTRGQQVTLRCSSQSGHNTVSWYQQALGQGPQFIFQYYREEENGRGNFPPRFSGLQFPNYSSELNVNALELDDSALYLCASSLARDLEQFFGPGTRLTVL.

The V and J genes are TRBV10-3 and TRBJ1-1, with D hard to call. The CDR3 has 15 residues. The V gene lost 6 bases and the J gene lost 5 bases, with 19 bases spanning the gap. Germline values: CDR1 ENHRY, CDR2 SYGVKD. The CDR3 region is CAISRDGKDGTEAFF. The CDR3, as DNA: TGTGCCATCAGCCGCGACGGAAAGGACGGAACTGAAGCTTTCTTT.

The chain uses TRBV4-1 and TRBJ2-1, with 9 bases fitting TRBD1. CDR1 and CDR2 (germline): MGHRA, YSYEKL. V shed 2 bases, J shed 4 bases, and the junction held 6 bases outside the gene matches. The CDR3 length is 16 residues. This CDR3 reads CASSQPTGGRYNEQFF. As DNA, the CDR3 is TGCGCCAGCAGCCAACCGACAGGGGGAAGGTACAATGAGCAGTTCTTC.